The T cell receptor beta chain described here comes from a study of monozygotic twins with inflammatory bowel disease. Reanalyzing the 5' RACE reads, TCRdb keeps one entry per CDR3 protein, without DNA. The sample's table shows about 300,000 distinct CDR3 sequences. CDR3 size: 14 residues. Germline V gene lookup returns CDR1 SGHRS and CDR2 YFSETQ. The receptor's source is a human donor with ulcerative colitis or Crohn's disease, or a healthy co-twin of an affected twin (not recorded which). This sequence joins TRBV5-1 and TRBJ2-7; TCRdb calls TRBD1, which cannot be checked without DNA. Sequencing used blood. The CDR3 loop is CASSSYQGAYEQYF.